These 21 T cell receptor beta chains were all obtained from the same sample, sequenced in a study of T cell responses to AZD1222 COVID-19 vaccine. The protocol was immunoSEQ multiplex PCR, while the TCRdb copy is restricted to in-frame clones and leaves out a portion. The sample holds about 120,000 clones; about 93% are singletons and the top ten take less than 6%. The starting material was peripheral blood, obtained 28 days after the second AZD1222 dose. These receptors originate from an adult who received the AZD1222 COVID-19 vaccine.

A single count supports this clone. J is TRBJ1-1 and V is TRBV10-3, with TRBD1 matching over 9 bases. Germline V lookup: CDR1 ENHRY, CDR2 SYGVKD. The V segment lost 10 bases and the J segment 3 bases; nucleotides outside the gene matches: 24. The CDR3 contains 19 residues. Here the CDR3 DNA reads TGTGCCAGTACCATAAGATCGGACAGGGGACCGTCAAAGGACACTGAAGCTTTCTTT. This codes for CASTIRSDRGPSKDTEAFF.

This sequence joins TRBV12-5 and TRBJ2-1; 7 bases are shared with TRBD2. Germline V gene data show CDR1 as LGHNT and CDR2 as FRNRAP. The V and J ends lost 6 bases and 6 bases, in that order; junction bases with no gene match: 11. The CDR3 sequence is 15 residues long. Here the CDR3 DNA reads TGTGCTAGTGGCCAGGGACTAAGAAGGGGCAATGAGCAGTTCTTC. As protein: CASGQGLRRGNEQFF.

This clone was found once. At one end the junction does not follow the germline gene, possibly because of a read error. This chain joins TRBV27 and TRBJ2-3; TRBD2 is a possible D gene (7 bases). The CDR3 totals 14 residues. Germline V gene data show CDR1 as MNHEY and CDR2 as SMNVEV (reference sequence). CDR3 loop: CAGSFRGASDTQYF. The CDR3 DNA is TGTGCCGGCAGTTTTCGGGGGGCTTCAGATACGCAGTATTTT.

This clone was picked up a small number of times. CDR3 DNA sequence: TGTGCCAGCAGCCGTATGGACAGGTTGAGCTATGGCTACACCTTC. Encoded protein: CASSRMDRLSYGYTF. The chain is built from TRBV7-9 and TRBJ1-2; TRBD1 matches at 7 bases. CDR3 length: 15 residues. With V trimmed by 5 bases and J by 4 bases, 10 bases remained unmatched. The germline V gene encodes CDR1 SEHNR and CDR2 FQNEAQ (reference sequence).

The chain carries TRBV27 and TRBJ1-5; D unclear. Germline assignment: CDR1 MNHEY and CDR2 SMNVEV (reference sequence). This CDR3 region has 14 residues. The V end lost 3 bases, the J end lost 4 bases, and 10 bases lay between the germline ends. The CDR3, as DNA: TGTGCCAGCAGTTTCGCAGCGGGGAATCAGCCCCAGCATTTT. As protein: CASSFAAGNQPQHF.

DNA for the CDR3: TGTGCCAGCAGTTACTTAGGGGGGTTTGAGCAGTTCTTC. Protein product: CASSYLGGFEQFF. V and J are TRBV6-2 or TRBV6-3 and TRBJ2-1; D might be TRBD1 or TRBD2, each matching 6 bases. Germline CDR1 and CDR2: MNHEY and SVGEGT. Trimming took off 1 base at V and 9 bases at J, with 10 bases between the two ends. This CDR3 has 13 amino acids.

The J gene is TRBJ2-1, the V gene TRBV6-4; D is ambiguous. Germline-derived CDR1 and CDR2 are MRHNA and SNTAGT. The V gene lost 0 bases and the J gene lost 8 bases, with 14 bases spanning the gap. The CDR3 is made up of 15 amino acids. The chain's CDR3 is CASSDSGKGGDEQFF. The CDR3 nucleotides read TGTGCCAGCAGTGACTCGGGGAAGGGCGGAGATGAGCAGTTCTTC.

This chain uses TRBV29-1 with TRBJ2-1, with D possibly being TRBD1 (5 bases). This CDR3 comprises 12 residues. Germline V gene data show CDR1 as SQVTM and CDR2 as ANQGSEA. Trimming took off 6 bases at V and 6 bases at J, with 12 bases between the two ends. The CDR3 loop reads CSVPWTSNEQFF. As DNA, the CDR3 is TGCAGCGTGCCCTGGACAAGCAATGAGCAGTTCTTC.

The chain carries TRBV6-2 or TRBV6-3 and TRBJ2-3; 8 nucleotides agree with TRBD2. CDR1 is MNHEY and CDR2 is SVGEGT in the germline V gene. Trimming removed 6 bases from V and 2 bases from J; junction bases left unmatched: 10. The CDR3 is 16 amino acids. In DNA form, the CDR3 reads TGTGCCAGCAGCCCTATAGCGGGATCTACCACAGATACGCAGTATTTT. Translated, it gives CASSPIAGSTTDTQYF.

The sample holds a few counts of this clone. The chain combines TRBV6-5 with TRBJ1-3; D is perhaps TRBD1 (6 bases). The CDR3 is 14 amino acids. Germline CDR1 and CDR2: MNHEY and SVGAGI. Trimming took 9 bases from V and 1 from J, leaving 13 bases between them. In DNA form, the CDR3 reads TGTGCCAGTAGGAGGGGGGCGTCTGGAAACACCATATATTTT. It is translated as CASRRGASGNTIYF.

A few counts support this clone. The chain carries TRBV5-6 and TRBJ1-3; 7 bases are shared with TRBD1. V was clipped by 2 bases and J by 0 bases; unmatched bases: 2. Germline CDR1 reads SGHDT; CDR2 reads YYEEEE. The CDR3 has 15 amino acids. The CDR3 loop reads CASSFWDSSGNTIYF. In DNA, the CDR3 is TGTGCCAGCAGCTTCTGGGACAGCTCTGGAAACACCATATATTTT.

The sample holds a few counts of this clone. The rearrangement uses TRBV29-1 and TRBJ2-7; D is ambiguous. This CDR3 region has 11 residues. The germline gives CDR1 SQVTM, CDR2 ANQGSEA. As DNA, the CDR3 is TGCGGGGTCCGGACGGGCTACGAGCAGTACTTC. Protein product: CGVRTGYEQYF.

The chain joins TRBV4-3 to TRBJ2-1; D might be TRBD1 or TRBD2, each matching 5 bases. Germline lookup yields CDR1 LGHNA and CDR2 YSLEER. The germline V and J ends were trimmed by 0 bases and 2 bases, with 14 bases remaining between them. The CDR3 is made up of 17 amino acids. In DNA, the CDR3 is TGCGCCAGCAGCCAAGATGTTAGGGGAGCAACCTACAATGAGCAGTTCTTC. This codes for CASSQDVRGATYNEQFF.

CDR3 protein: CASSQAIGNGYTF. The CDR3 region has the DNA TGTGCCAGCAGCCAAGCCATTGGAAATGGCTACACCTTC. The V and J genes are TRBV3-1 (or the pseudogene TRBV3-2) and TRBJ1-2; D not certain. CDR3 length: 13 amino acids. Between the trimmed V and J ends, which lost 1 base and 6 bases, there was a span of 9 bases. Germline CDR1 reads LGHDT; CDR2 reads YNNKEL (reference sequence).

This chain joins TRBV18 and TRBJ2-7; 8 bases match TRBD1. The CDR3 sequence is 12 residues long. Trimming cost V 2 bases and J 6 bases; bases outside gene matches: 0. The V gene's germline CDR1 is KGHSH and CDR2 LQKENI. CDR3 bases: TGTGCCAGCTCACCAACAGGGGGCGAGCAGTACTTC. Its translation: CASSPTGGEQYF.

The chain links TRBV5-1 to TRBJ2-7; 9 bases are shared with TRBD1. Germline V gene sequence: CDR1 SGHRS, CDR2 YFSETQ. The CDR3 consists of 15 residues. The ends lost 3 bases at V and 1 base at J; junction bases unmatched: 5. CDR3 region: CASSWGTGTSYEQYF. The CDR3, as DNA: TGCGCCAGCAGCTGGGGGACAGGGACTTCCTACGAGCAGTACTTC.

This chain connects TRBV12-3 or TRBV12-4 to TRBJ2-5, with D perhaps TRBD1 or TRBD2 (5 bases each). This CDR3 has 13 amino acids. V lost 10 bases, J lost 2 bases, and 14 bases lay in between. CDR3 bases: TGTGCCAACCCTCGGGGCGATCAAGAGACCCAGTACTTC. It encodes CANPRGDQETQYF.

The V gene is TRBV11-1, the J gene TRBJ1-1, with D perhaps matching TRBD1 (6 bases). Looked up from germline, CDR1 is SGHAT and CDR2 is FQDESV (reference sequence). Between the trimmed V and J ends, which lost 5 bases and 10 bases, there was a span of 14 bases. This CDR3 comprises 12 residues. CDR3 sequence reads: CASSGVGQGAFF. CDR3 DNA: TGTGCCAGCAGCGGCGTGGGACAAGGAGCTTTCTTT.

The J gene is TRBJ1-1, the V gene TRBV10-3; 8 bases line up with TRBD1. V was pared by 0 bases and J by 3 bases, with 6 bases of the junction left unmatched. Germline loops: CDR1 ENHRY, CDR2 SYGVKD. The CDR3 length is 16 residues. CDR3 DNA sequence: TGTGCCATCAGTGAGTCGCGGACAGGGTGGGACACTGAAGCTTTCTTT. Its translation is CAISESRTGWDTEAFF.

The CDR3 loop reads CASSTIRGVGELFF. CDR3 in DNA: TGTGCCAGTAGTACTATTCGGGGTGTCGGGGAGCTGTTTTTT. V is TRBV19 and J is TRBJ2-2, with a tentative D call TRBD2 (5 bases). The CDR3 has 14 amino acids. The V end was cut by 4 bases, the J end by 7 bases, with 13 bases between. Germline assignment: CDR1 LNHDA and CDR2 SQIVND (reference sequence).

This clone was observed once. The chain combines TRBV5-4 with TRBJ2-3; TRBD2 agrees at 12 bases. Germline V CDR1 and CDR2: SGHNT, YYREEE (reference sequence). The CDR3 loop spans 15 amino acids. The ends lost 3 bases at V and 6 bases at J; junction bases unmatched: 5. Here the CDR3 DNA reads TGTGCCAGCAGCTCCCCTAGCGGGGGGGCGGATACGCAGTATTTT. Translating gives CASSSPSGGADTQYF.